This T cell receptor beta chain originates from a study of shared T cell receptors in the human thymus (dated by TCRdb to the early 2020s). In the study overall: The study investigated the way shared, self-reactive T-cell receptor alpha chains are produced in the human thymus.

The library was prepared using the immunoSEQ multiplex PCR assay. Entries here come from immuneACCESS through TCRdb and include only in-frame sequences with V and J called. Some clones fail to appear in such tables; in the studies checked, an unresolved V gene covers under half of the shortfall, and the cause of the remainder is unknown. The sample profile shows hundreds of thousands of clones; roughly 90% of them were found once. Around 0.0099% of the sample belongs to the ten largest clones. At the junction V is shortened by 2 bases and J by 4 bases, with 8 bases in between. The germline V gene supplies CDR1 SGHTA and CDR2 FQGNSA. From the cysteine through the phenylalanine, the CDR3 covers 13 amino acids. Left in the record is the CDR3 DNA by itself, 39 bases read in frame from the first base. Comment on this clone: No cognate antigen has been identified for it. No qualities accompany the bases; no much larger clone lies one base away.

These data were also reused for a study on human thymus T cells. Looking at the second paper: Donors were immunologically healthy infants undergoing open corrective cardiac surgery for congenital heart defects in Finland. The thymus tissue came from surgical resects taken out during corrective cardiac surgery. Biased V and J gene segment usage appeared to be present in both thymic and peripheral blood repertoires. Highly overlapping thymic TCR repertoires among unrelated individuals were reported in the related research. The study described the TCR alpha and beta repertoires in under ten infant thymus samples and a handful of matching peripheral blood samples. The cohort included more than 5 male and a couple of female infants, with donor ages spanning 7 to 244 days. Thymocytes were freed from the tissue by mechanical means and kept at -70 degrees C as pellets of roughly 9-30 million cells. A QIAsymphony instrument was used to extract genomic DNA from the frozen cell pellets. The immunoSEQ multiplex PCR assay was used to amplify the TCRB and TCRAD loci from a standardized quantity of quality-controlled genomic DNA. The V(D)J region was spanned by amplicons of a length sufficient to cover the CDR3 and to identify V and J genes. The amplicons were sequenced on an Illumina platform via the commercial immunoSEQ service. Corrections for primer bias and sequencing errors followed previously described methods, while TCRAD and TCRB definitions were based on the IMGT database. Repertoires were analysed with immunoSEQ Analyzer 3.0 and VDJTools, covering basic statistics, V/J segment usage, diversity estimates, rarefaction and pairwise overlap. Diversity was estimated using the Chao1, ChaoE, Efron-Thisted, Shannon and inverse Simpson indices, and was also estimated on datasets down-sampled to the size of the smallest sample. Repertoire overlap used strict matching of CDR3 nucleotide sequence, V gene and J gene, with Jaccard-based multidimensional scaling clustering. On average, roughly 810,000 unique TCRB clonotypes were obtained from thymus samples, compared with approximately 80,000 from blood samples.

The sequence came from a boy under three years old with a congenital heart defect. Donor details come from another sample of the same person, matched by shared clones. Sequencing was done on a sample of thymocytes. The V and J genes are TRBV7-2 and TRBJ1-2, with a tentative D gene TRBD1 over 6 matching bases. The CDR3 protein: CASSLQGTYGYTF. The bases read TGTGCCAGCAGCTTACAGGGGACCTATGGCTACACCTTC.